This T cell receptor beta chain was sequenced in a study of shared clonotypes between healthy human individuals. Study results and caveats: In the sorted subsets, rarefaction showed sequencing was incomplete despite large depth.

In the case of this clone: Its antigen is not known.

Assay: immunoSEQ multiplex PCR; the TCRdb copy retains only in-frame clones and omits some. The top ten hold 0.1% to 0.15% of the sample, which has around 2.1 million clones, approximately 96% seen once. The V end lost 6 bases, the J end lost 6 bases, and 13 bases lay between the germline ends. The CDR3 is 13 amino acids. In germline, CDR1 is SGHTA, CDR2 FQGNSA. The sequenced material came from naive CD4+ T cells sorted from blood. Subset here: CD45RA+ positively selected. The TCR sequence derives from a young man in good health. This chain joins TRBV7-2 and TRBJ2-3, with D maybe TRBD2 (5 bases). CDR3 sequence: CASRPGVADTQYF. As DNA, the CDR3 is TGTGCCAGCAGACCCGGGGTGGCCGATACGCAGTATTTT.